One and the same sample provided the 17 T cell receptor beta chains below, sequenced in a study of blood T cells in healthy people across ages. With a J-beta primer mix and a sample-barcoded 5' primer, a second PCR ran roughly 6 to 11 cycles. Each CDR3 protein gets one entry after TCRdb re-called the 5' RACE reads with MiXCR. The sample yields about 1 million distinct CDR3 sequences, 20% to 25% seen once. Separately, the same data were catalogued under a study of T cells of mothers and their children.

The sequenced material came from blood. These receptors were collected from a girl aged 2 to 10 in good health.

This clonotype turned up a few times. J is TRBJ2-3 and V is TRBV15; a possible D gene is TRBD1 (6 bases). V was shortened by 5 bases and J by 1 base, with 25 bases between the two germline ends. Germline CDR1 and CDR2: LNHNV and YYDKDF (reference sequence). The CDR3 loop spans 19 amino acids. The CDR3 region has the DNA TGTGCCACCAGCCCATTGGACAGTAGGAATAGTTTGGGCACAGATACGCAGTATTTT. Translated: CATSPLDSRNSLGTDTQYF.

The V gene is TRBV9, the J gene TRBJ2-2, with D possibly being TRBD1 (6 bases). V shed 10 bases and J shed 0 bases, with 13 bases lying between them. The germline V gene encodes CDR1 SGDLS and CDR2 YYNGEE. The CDR3 extends over 14 amino acids. The DNA for the CDR3 is TGTGCCGGAACGACAGGACCGAACACCGGGGAGCTGTTTTTT. This codes for CAGTTGPNTGELFF.

The J gene is TRBJ2-5, the V gene TRBV4-1; TRBD1 matches at 9 bases. The J call is doubtful: the DNA matches TRBJ2-7 better. The CDR3 is made up of 14 amino acids. Germline CDR1 is MGHRA and CDR2 is YSYEKL. The CDR3 loop reads CASKMGQGAYEQYF. The CDR3 region has the DNA TGCGCCAGCAAAATGGGACAGGGTGCCTACGAGCAGTACTTC.

The V and J genes are TRBV3-1 and TRBJ2-5; TRBD2 agrees at 9 bases. The end of the DNA is better explained by TRBJ2-1, so the J call may be wrong. The CDR3 runs 16 residues. Germline V gives CDR1 LGHDT, CDR2 YNNKEL (reference sequence). The CDR3 DNA reads as TGTGCCAGCAGCGCGCTAGCGGGGCGAATAACCGATGAGCAGTTCTTC. Translation: CASSALAGRITDEQFF.

The rearrangement uses TRBV7-9 and TRBJ1-2; possible D gene TRBD1, 6 bases. Trimming stripped 1 base from V and 6 bases from J, with 18 bases between. This CDR3 spans 16 amino acids. CDR1 is SEHNR and CDR2 is FQNEAQ in the germline V gene (reference sequence). The CDR3 protein is CASSLEPRTEIDGYTF. The DNA of the CDR3 is TGTGCCAGCAGCTTAGAACCCCGGACAGAAATAGATGGCTACACCTTC.

The chain recombines TRBV7-9 with TRBJ2-1; 14 positions agree with TRBD2. CDR1 SEHNR and CDR2 FQNEAQ come from the germline V gene (reference sequence). V shed 11 bases and J 7 bases; nucleotides not matched to a gene: 4. The CDR3 covers 13 residues. DNA for the CDR3: TGTGCCGGTCGACTAGCGGGGGGGAATGAGCAGTTCTTC. Amino acid sequence: CAGRLAGGNEQFF.

There are a few counts of this clonotype. The chain employs TRBV10-3 and TRBJ2-1, with TRBD2 matching 10 bases. This CDR3 comprises 18 residues. V was pared by 4 bases and J by 0 bases, with 9 bases of the junction left unmatched. Germline V lookup: CDR1 ENHRY, CDR2 SYGVKD. The CDR3 region is CAISGLAGERSSYNEQFF. The CDR3 DNA follows: TGTGCCATCAGTGGACTAGCGGGCGAAAGGAGCTCCTACAATGAGCAGTTCTTC.

This clonotype was picked up many times. This rearrangement joins TRBV27 to TRBJ2-1; 11 bases align to TRBD2. Unmatched junction bases numbered 6, after V lost 5 bases and J lost 6 bases. The CDR3 is made up of 15 amino acids. Germline V CDR1 and CDR2: MNHEY, SMNVEV (reference sequence). In DNA, the CDR3 is TGTGCCAGCAGTATGGGACTAGCGGTCCTCAATGAGCAGTTCTTC. This sequence encodes CASSMGLAVLNEQFF.

This clonotype came up a few times. This chain connects TRBV12-3 or TRBV12-4 to TRBJ2-5; 7 nucleotides agree with TRBD1. The DNA end is a closer match to TRBJ2-7, so the J assignment may be wrong. The CDR3 has 14 residues. The CDR3, as DNA: TGTGCCAGCAATCACCGGGACAGAAACTACGAGCAGTACTTC. This gives the protein CASNHRDRNYEQYF.

The J gene is TRBJ2-2, the V gene TRBV6-1, with a possible D match to TRBD1 (6 bases). V was shortened by 4 bases and J by 6 bases, with 9 bases between the two germline ends. Germline assignment: CDR1 MNHNS and CDR2 SASEGT. The CDR3 spans 13 residues. The CDR3 reads CASSGSGAGELFF. The CDR3 DNA follows: TGTGCCAGCAGTGGTTCAGGGGCCGGGGAGCTGTTTTTT.

Written as DNA, the CDR3 is TGTGCCAGCTCCAGACCCTTGATGGCGGGAGTGGCGTATTTT. Translating it yields CASSRPLMAGVAYF. The rearrangement joins TRBV18 to TRBJ2-3, with 7 positions matching TRBD2. CDR1 is KGHSH, CDR2 LQKENI, per germline. This CDR3 spans 14 amino acids. V shed 6 bases, J shed 14 bases, and the junction held 17 bases outside the gene matches. Supplemented by reference TRBV18 and TRBJ2-3, the full variable domain reads NAGVMQNPRHLVRRRGQEARLRCSPMKGHSHVYWYRQLPEEGLKFMVYLQKENIIDESGMPKERFSAEFPKEGPSILRIQQVVRGDSAAYFCASSRPLMAGVAYFGPGTRLTVL.

Ten or more counts support this clonotype. The V and J genes are TRBV12-3 or TRBV12-4 and TRBJ2-7, with 10 bases matching TRBD2. The CDR3 runs 15 residues. J gave up 0 bases and V 5 bases, and 4 bases lay outside the gene matches. The CDR3 protein is CASSRAGGASYEQYF. The CDR3 DNA follows: TGTGCCAGCAGTCGAGCGGGAGGGGCCTCCTACGAGCAGTACTTC.

This clonotype came up a few times. The chain employs TRBV14 and TRBJ2-3, with 7 bases lining up with TRBD1. The ends lost 3 bases at V and 3 bases at J; junction bases unmatched: 6. This CDR3 contains 15 residues. Germline CDR1 SGHDN, CDR2 FVKESK. DNA for the CDR3: TGTGCCAGCAGCCATACCGTACAGGGGACAGATACGCAGTATTTT. Amino acids: CASSHTVQGTDTQYF.

This clonotype has just a few counts. This chain joins TRBV6-2 or TRBV6-3 and TRBJ2-2; D possibly corresponds to TRBD2 (6 bases). The CDR3 has 13 amino acids. In germline, CDR1 is MNHEY, CDR2 SVGEGT. Trimming left V 8 bases short and J 1 base short, with 8 bases between. The CDR3 coding sequence is TGTGCCAGCGGGACTGAGAACACCGGGGAGCTGTTTTTT. Its protein is CASGTENTGELFF.

In its sample, this clonotype was seen a few times. The chain carries TRBV12-3 or TRBV12-4 and TRBJ1-1, with 10 bases identical to TRBD1. The V segment lost 3 bases and the J segment 6 bases; nucleotides outside the gene matches: 4. The CDR3 totals 14 residues. The CDR3 DNA follows: TGTGCCAGCAGTTTTTGGGACAGGGGCCCTGAAGCTTTCTTT. Its translation: CASSFWDRGPEAFF.

The rearrangement uses TRBV12-3 or TRBV12-4 and TRBJ1-4; 9 bases are a match to TRBD1. Trimming removed 5 bases from V and 12 bases from J; junction bases left unmatched: 10. The CDR3 is 14 amino acids. The CDR3 coding sequence is TGTGCCAGCAGTCCCCGGGACAGGGTGGAGGAACTGTTTTTT. Protein product: CASSPRDRVEELFF.

J is TRBJ2-5 and V is TRBV5-1, with 10 bases that match TRBD2. The V and J ends lost 4 bases and 3 bases, in that order; junction bases with no gene match: 6. CDR1 is SGHRS, CDR2 YFSETQ, per germline. This CDR3 contains 15 residues. The CDR3 DNA reads TGCGCCAGCAGCACCTGGACTAGCGGAGAAGAGACCCAGTACTTC. It codes for CASSTWTSGEETQYF.